This TCR beta chain was documented in a study of control samples from healthy donors and cancer patients. Sequencing was performed with immunoSEQ multiplex PCR; in TCRdb, only in-frame clones are kept and a portion is missing. In the table there are about 170,000 clones, 85% to 90% of which are singletons. The receptor's source is a woman aged 25 to 39 in good health. Material for sequencing was blood.

In nucleotides, the CDR3 is TGTGCCAGTAGTTCCCCTAGCGAGAGCTCCTACAATGAGCAGTTCTTC. Encoded protein: CASSSPSESSYNEQFF. J is TRBJ2-1 and V is TRBV19, with a tentative D call TRBD2 (6 bases). In germline, CDR1 is LNHDA, CDR2 SQIVND (reference sequence). Trimming took 5 bases from V and 0 from J, leaving 14 bases between them. CDR3 length: 16 residues.